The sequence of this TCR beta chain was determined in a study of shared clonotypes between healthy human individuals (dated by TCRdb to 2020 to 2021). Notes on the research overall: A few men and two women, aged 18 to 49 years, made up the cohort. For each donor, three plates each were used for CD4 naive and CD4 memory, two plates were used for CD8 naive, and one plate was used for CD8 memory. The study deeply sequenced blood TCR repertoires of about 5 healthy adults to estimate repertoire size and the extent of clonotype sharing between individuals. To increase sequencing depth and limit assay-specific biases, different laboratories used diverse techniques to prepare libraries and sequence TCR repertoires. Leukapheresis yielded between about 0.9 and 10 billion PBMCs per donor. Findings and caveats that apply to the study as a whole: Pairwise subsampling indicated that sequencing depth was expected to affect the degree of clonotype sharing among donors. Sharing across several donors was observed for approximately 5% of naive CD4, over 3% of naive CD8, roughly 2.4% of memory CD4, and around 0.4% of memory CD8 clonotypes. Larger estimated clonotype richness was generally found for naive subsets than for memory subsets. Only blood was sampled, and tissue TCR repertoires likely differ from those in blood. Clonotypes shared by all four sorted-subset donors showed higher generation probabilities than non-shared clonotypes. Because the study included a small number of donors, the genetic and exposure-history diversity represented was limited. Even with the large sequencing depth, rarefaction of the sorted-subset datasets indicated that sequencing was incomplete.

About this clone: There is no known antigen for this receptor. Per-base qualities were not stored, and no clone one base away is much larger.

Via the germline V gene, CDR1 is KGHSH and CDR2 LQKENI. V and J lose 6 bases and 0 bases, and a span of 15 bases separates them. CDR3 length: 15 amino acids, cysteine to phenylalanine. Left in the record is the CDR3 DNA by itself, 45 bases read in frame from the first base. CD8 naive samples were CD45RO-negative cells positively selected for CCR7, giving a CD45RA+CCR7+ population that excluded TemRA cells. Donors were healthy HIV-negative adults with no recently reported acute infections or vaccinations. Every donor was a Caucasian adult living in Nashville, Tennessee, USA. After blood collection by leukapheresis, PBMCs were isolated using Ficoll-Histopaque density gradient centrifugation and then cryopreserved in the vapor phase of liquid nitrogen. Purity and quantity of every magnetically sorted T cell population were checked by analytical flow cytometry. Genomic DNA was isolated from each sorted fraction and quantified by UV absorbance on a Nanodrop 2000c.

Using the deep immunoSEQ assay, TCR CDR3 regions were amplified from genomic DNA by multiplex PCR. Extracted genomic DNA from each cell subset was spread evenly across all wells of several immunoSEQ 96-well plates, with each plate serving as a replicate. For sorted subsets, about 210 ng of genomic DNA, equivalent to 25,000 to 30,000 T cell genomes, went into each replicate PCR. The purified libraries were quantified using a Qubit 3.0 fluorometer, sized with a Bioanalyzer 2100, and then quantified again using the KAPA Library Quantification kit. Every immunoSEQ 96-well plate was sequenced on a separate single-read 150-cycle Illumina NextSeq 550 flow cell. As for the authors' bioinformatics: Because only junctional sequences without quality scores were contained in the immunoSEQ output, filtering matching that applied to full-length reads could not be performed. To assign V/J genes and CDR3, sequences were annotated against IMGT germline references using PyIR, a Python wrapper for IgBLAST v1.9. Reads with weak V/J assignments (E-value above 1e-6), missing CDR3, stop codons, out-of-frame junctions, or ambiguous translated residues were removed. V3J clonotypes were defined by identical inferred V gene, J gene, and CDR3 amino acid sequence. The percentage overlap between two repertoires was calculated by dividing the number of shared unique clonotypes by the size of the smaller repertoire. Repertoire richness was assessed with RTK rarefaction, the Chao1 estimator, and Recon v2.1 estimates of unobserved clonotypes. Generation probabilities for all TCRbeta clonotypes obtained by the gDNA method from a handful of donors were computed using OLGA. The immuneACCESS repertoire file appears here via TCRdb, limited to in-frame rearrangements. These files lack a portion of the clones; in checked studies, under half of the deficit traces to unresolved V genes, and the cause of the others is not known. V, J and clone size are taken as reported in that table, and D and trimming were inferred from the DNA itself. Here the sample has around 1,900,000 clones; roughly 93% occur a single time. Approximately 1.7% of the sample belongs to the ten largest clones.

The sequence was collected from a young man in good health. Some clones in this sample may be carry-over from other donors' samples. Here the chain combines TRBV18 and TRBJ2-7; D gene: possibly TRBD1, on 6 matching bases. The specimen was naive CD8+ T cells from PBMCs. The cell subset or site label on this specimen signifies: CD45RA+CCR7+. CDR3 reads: CASSGADRPSYEQYF. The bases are TGTGCCAGCTCGGGGGCAGATCGGCCCTCCTACGAGCAGTACTTC.